This T cell receptor (beta chain) was obtained from a study of cytomegalovirus exposure and HLA in healthy donors. Study-level information: The same platform as the approximately 730 first-cohort repertoires was used for the 120 validation repertoires, a later analysis reported. Study observations and caveats: First-cohort TCR clusters tended to co-occur in the roughly 120 validation repertoires, a later analysis found. The classifier reportedly diagnosed cytomegalovirus status with high sensitivity and specificity.

To note about this clone: Its target is unknown.

Here immunoSEQ multiplex PCR was the method, and the copy in TCRdb shows in-frame clones only, minus some. Here the sample spans 120,000 to 150,000 clones, about 91% being singletons. Specimen: PBMCs. The sequence was obtained from a man younger than 35 in good health and CMV-seropositive.

CDR3 in DNA: TGTGCCAGCAGTTCCGAGGGGGTGGTCGAAAAACTGTTTTTT. This sequence encodes CASSSEGVVEKLFF. The chain links TRBV6-1 to TRBJ1-4; TRBD1 is a possible D gene (6 bases). Germline CDR1 is MNHNS and CDR2 is SASEGT. The CDR3 loop spans 14 amino acids. V dropped 5 bases and J dropped 8 bases, with 15 bases sitting between them.